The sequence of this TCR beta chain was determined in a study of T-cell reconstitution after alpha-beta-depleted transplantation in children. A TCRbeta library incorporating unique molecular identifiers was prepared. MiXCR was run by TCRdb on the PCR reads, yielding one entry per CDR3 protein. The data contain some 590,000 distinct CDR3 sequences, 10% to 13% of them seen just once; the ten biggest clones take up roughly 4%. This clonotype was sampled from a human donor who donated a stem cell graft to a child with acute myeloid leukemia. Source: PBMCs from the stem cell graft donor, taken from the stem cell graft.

CDR3 loop: CASSGQGLTEAFF. The CDR3 DNA reads TGTGCCAGCAGTGGACAGGGGTTGACTGAAGCTTTCTTT. The chain joins TRBV2 to TRBJ1-1, with TRBD1 matching over 8 bases. The ends lost 4 bases at V and 5 bases at J; junction bases unmatched: 3. CDR1 and CDR2 from the germline V gene are SNHLY and FYNNEI. The CDR3 runs 13 residues.